The clone carrying this TCR beta chain was picked up a small number of times. Its antigen is still unknown. RNA transcripts provided the source from which TCR beta CDR3 regions were amplified. The TCR CDR3 was amplified in a first-round RT-PCR using the HTBI primer set. TCRdb reprocessed the multiplex PCR reads via MiXCR and lists one record per CDR3 protein. Of 450,000 to 700,000 distinct CDR3 sequences listed, 40% to 55% were seen once; the top ten hold 15% to 20%. This sample is drawn from a study of T cells in Graves' hyperthyroidism and ophthalmopathy. General study points: By a 13 V-J model, ophthalmopathy was set apart from stable hyperthyroidism.

From germline, CDR1 is SNHLY and CDR2 FYNNEI. This CDR3 spans 11 amino acids. Trimming left V 3 bases short and J 8 bases short, with 8 bases between. The rearrangement uses TRBV2 and TRBJ2-7; D remains unclear. The sequence came from an adult woman with Graves' disease, either hyperthyroidism or ophthalmopathy (not recorded which). Specimen: peripheral blood or thyroid tissue (not recorded which). The CDR3 here is CASSDPPQQYF. The CDR3 nucleotides are TGTGCCAGCAGTGACCCACCCCAGCAGTACTTC.